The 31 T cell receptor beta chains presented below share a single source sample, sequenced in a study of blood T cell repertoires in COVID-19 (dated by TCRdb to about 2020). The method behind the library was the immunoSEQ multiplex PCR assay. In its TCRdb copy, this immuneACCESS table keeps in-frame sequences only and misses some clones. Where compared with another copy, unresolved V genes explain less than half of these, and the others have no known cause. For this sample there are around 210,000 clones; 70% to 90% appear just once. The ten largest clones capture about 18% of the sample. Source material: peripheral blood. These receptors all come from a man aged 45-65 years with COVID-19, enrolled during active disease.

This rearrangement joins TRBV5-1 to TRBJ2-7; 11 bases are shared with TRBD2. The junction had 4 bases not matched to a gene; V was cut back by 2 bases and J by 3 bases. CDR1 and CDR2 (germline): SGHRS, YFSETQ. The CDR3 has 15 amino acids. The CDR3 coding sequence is TGCGCCAGCAGCTTTACTAGCGGGGGAGGCTACGAGCAGTACTTC. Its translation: CASSFTSGGGYEQYF.

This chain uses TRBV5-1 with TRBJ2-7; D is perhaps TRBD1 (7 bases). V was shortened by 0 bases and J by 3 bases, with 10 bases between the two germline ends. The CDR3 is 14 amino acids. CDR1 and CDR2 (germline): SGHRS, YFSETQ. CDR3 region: CASSLAGGGYEQYF. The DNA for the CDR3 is TGCGCCAGCAGCTTGGCAGGGGGAGGCTACGAGCAGTACTTC.

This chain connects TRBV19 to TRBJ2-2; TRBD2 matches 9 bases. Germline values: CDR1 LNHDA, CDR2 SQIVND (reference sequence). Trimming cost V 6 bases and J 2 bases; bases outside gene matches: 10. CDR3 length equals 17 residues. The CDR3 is CASSGFSGSGNTGELFF. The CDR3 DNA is TGTGCCAGTAGCGGGTTTAGCGGGAGTGGTAACACCGGGGAGCTGTTTTTT.

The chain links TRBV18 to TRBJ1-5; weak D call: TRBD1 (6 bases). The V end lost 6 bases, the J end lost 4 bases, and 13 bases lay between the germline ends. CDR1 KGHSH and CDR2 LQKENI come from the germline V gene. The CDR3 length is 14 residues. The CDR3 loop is CASSPGTQNQPQHF. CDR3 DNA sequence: TGTGCCAGCTCCCCCGGGACACAAAATCAGCCCCAGCATTTT.

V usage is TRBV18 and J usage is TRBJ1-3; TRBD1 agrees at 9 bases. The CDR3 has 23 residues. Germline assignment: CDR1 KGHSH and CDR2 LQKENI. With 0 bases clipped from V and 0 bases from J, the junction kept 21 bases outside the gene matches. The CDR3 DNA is TGTGCCAGCTCACCACCGAATGGAGGCTACAGGGGGCCTAATACAAGCTCTGGAAACACCATATATTTT. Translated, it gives CASSPPNGGYRGPNTSSGNTIYF.

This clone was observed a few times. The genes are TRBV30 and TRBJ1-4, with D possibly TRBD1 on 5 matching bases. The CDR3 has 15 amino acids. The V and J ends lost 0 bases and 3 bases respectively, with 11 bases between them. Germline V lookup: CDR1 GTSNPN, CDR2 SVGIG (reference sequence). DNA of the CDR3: TGTGCCTGGAGTGTATTCCTGACAGCTAATGAAAAACTGTTTTTT. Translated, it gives CAWSVFLTANEKLFF.

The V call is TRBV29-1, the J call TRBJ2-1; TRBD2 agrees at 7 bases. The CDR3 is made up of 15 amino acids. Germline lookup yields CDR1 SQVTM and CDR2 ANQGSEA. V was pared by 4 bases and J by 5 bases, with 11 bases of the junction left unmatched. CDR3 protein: CSVASLAISNNEQFF. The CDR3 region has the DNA TGCAGCGTTGCATCACTAGCGATAAGTAACAATGAGCAGTTCTTC.

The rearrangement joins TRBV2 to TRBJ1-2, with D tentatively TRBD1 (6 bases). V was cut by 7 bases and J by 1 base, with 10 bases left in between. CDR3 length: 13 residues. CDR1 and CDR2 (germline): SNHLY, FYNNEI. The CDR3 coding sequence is TGTGCCAGCAATCTACAGGGTAACTATGGCTACACCTTC. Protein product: CASNLQGNYGYTF. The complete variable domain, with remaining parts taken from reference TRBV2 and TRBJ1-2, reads EPEVTQTPSHQVTQMGQEVILRCVPISNHLYFYWYRQILGQKVEFLVSFYNNEISEKSEIFDDQFSVERPDGSNFTLKIRSTKLEDSAMYFCASNLQGNYGYTFGSGTRLTVV.

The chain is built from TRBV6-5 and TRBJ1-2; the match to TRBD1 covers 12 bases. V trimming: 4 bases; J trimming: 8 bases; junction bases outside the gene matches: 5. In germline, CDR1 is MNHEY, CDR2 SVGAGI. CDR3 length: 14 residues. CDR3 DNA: TGTGCCAGCAGTTCGGGACAGGGGGCACGGGGCTACACCTTC. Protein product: CASSSGQGARGYTF.

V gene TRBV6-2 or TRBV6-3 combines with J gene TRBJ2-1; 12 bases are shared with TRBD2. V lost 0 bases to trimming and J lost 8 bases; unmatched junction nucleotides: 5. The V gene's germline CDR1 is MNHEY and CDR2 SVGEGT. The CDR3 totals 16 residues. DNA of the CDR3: TGTGCCAGCAGTTACTCGATGCTAGCGGGGGGGGATGAGCAGTTCTTC. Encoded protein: CASSYSMLAGGDEQFF.

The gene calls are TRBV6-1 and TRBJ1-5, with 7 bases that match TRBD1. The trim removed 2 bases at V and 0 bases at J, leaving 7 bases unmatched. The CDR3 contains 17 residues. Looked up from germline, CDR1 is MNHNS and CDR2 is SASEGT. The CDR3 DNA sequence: TGTGCCAGCAGTGAAAAGGGACAGACTTATAGCAATCAGCCCCAGCATTTT. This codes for CASSEKGQTYSNQPQHF.

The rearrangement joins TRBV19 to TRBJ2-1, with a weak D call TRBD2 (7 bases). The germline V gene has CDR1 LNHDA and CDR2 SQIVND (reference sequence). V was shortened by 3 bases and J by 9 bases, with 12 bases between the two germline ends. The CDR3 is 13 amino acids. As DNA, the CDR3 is TGTGCCAGTAGTATCAGAGGGGGGGGTGAGCAGTTCTTC. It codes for CASSIRGGGEQFF.

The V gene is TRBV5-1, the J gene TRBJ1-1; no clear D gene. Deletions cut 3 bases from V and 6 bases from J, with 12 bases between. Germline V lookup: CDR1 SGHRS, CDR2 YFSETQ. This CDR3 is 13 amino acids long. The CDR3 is CASSSFVSSEAFF. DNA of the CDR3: TGCGCCAGCAGCTCCTTTGTGAGCTCTGAAGCTTTCTTT.

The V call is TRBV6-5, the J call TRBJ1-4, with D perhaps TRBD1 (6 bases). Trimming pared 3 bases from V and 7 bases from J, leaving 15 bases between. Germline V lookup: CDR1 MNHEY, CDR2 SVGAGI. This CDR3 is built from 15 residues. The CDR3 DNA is TGTGCCAGCAGTTATTCTGGGGGCTCTGGTGAAAAACTGTTTTTT. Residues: CASSYSGGSGEKLFF.

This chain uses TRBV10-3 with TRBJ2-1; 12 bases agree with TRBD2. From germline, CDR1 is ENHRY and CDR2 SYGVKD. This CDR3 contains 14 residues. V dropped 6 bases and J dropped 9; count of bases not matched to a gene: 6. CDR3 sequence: CAIRRLAGDGEQFF. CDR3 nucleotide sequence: TGTGCCATCAGAAGACTAGCGGGAGATGGTGAGCAGTTCTTC.

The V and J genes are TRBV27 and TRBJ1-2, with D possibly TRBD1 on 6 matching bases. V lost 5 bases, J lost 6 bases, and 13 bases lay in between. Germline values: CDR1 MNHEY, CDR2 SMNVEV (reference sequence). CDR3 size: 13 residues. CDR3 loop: CASSPTYRDGYTF. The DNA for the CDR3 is TGTGCCAGCAGTCCGACCTACAGGGATGGCTACACCTTC.

The CDR3 here is CASSGRTGSGETQYF. In nucleotides, the CDR3 is TGTGCCAGCAGCGGCCGGACAGGGTCAGGGGAGACCCAGTACTTC. This rearrangement joins TRBV5-4 to TRBJ2-5; 8 bases are shared with TRBD1. Germline CDR1 reads SGHNT; CDR2 reads YYREEE (reference sequence). Trimming at V came to 4 bases and at J to 5 bases, leaving 10 bases not matched to a gene. The CDR3 is 15 residues long.

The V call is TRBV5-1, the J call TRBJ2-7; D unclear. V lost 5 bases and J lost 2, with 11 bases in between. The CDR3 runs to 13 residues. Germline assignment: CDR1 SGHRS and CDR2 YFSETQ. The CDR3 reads CASRSHLTYEQYF. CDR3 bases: TGCGCCAGCAGATCGCACCTAACCTACGAGCAGTACTTC.

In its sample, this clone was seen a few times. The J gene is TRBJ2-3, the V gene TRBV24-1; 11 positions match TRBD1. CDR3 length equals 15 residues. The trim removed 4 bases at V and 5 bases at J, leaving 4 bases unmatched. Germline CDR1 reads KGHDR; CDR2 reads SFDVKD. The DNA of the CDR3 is TGTGCCACCAGTGACCGGGACAGGGGGGAAGATACGCAGTATTTT. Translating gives CATSDRDRGEDTQYF.

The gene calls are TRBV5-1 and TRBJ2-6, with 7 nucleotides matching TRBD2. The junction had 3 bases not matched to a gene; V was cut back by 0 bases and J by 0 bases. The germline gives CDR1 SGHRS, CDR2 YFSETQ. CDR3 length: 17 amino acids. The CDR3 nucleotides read TGCGCCAGCAGCTTGGCCGCTAGCGGCTCTGGGGCCAACGTCCTGACTTTC. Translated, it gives CASSLAASGSGANVLTF. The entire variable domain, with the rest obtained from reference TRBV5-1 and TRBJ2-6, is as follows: KAGVTQTPRYLIKTRGQQVTLSCSPISGHRSVSWYQQTPGQGLQFLFEYFSETQRNKGNFPGRFSGRQFSNSRSEMNVSTLELGDSALYLCASSLAASGSGANVLTFGAGSRLTVL.

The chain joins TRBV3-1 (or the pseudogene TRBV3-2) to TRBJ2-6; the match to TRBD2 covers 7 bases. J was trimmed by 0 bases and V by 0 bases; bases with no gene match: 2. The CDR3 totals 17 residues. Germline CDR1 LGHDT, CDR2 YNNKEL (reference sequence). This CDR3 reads CASSQEAGSSGANVLTF. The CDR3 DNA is TGTGCCAGCAGCCAAGAAGCGGGAAGCTCTGGGGCCAACGTCCTGACTTTC.

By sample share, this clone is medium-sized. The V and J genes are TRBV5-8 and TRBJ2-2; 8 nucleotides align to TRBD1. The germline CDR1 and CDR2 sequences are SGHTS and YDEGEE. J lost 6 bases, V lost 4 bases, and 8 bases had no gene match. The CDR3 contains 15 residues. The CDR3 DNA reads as TGTGCCAGCAGCCAACGACAGGGGCGGTCCGGGGAGCTGTTTTTT. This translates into CASSQRQGRSGELFF.

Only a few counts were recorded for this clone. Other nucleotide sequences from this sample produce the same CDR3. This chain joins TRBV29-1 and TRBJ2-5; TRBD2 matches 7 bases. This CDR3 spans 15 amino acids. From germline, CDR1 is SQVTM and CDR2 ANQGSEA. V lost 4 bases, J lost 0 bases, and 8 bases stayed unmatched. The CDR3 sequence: CSVGRLAQYQETQYF. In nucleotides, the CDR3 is TGCAGCGTTGGAAGACTAGCACAGTACCAAGAGACCCAGTACTTC. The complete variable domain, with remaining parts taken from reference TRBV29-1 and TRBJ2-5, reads SAVISQKPSRDICQRGTSLTIQCQVDSQVTMMFWYRQQPGQSLTLIATANQGSEATYESGFVIDKFPISRPNLTFSTLTVSNMSPEDSSIYLCSVGRLAQYQETQYFGPGTRLLVL.

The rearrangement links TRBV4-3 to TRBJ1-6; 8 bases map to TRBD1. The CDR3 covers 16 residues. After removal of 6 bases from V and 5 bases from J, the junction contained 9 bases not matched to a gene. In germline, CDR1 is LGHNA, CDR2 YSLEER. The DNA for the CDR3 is TGCGCCAGCAGACTTCAATTGACAGGGGATAATTCACCCCTCCACTTT. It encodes CASRLQLTGDNSPLHF.

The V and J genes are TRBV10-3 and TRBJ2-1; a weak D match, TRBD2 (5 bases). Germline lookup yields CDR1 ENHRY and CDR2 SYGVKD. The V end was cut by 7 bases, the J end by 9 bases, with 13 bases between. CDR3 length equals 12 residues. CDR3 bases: TGTGCCATCATCGGATCCGAGGGTGAGCAGTTCTTC. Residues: CAIIGSEGEQFF.

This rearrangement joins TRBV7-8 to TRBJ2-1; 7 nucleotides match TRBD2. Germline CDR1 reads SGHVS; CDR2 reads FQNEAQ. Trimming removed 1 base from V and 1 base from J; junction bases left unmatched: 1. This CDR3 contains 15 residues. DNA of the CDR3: TGTGCCAGCAGCTTAGGGGGGGGATCCTACAATGAGCAGTTCTTC. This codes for CASSLGGGSYNEQFF.

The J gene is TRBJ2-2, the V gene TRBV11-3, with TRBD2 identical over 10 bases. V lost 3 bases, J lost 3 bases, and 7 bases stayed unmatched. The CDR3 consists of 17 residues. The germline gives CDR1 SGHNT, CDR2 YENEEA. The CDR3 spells CASSFGLAGDHTGELFF. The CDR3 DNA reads TGTGCCAGCAGCTTCGGGCTAGCGGGAGACCACACCGGGGAGCTGTTTTTT.

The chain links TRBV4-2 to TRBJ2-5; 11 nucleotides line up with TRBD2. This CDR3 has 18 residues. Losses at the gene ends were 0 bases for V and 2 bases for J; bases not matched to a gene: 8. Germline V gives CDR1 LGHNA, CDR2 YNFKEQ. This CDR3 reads CASSQDSTSGVFQETQYF. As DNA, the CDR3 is TGTGCCAGCAGCCAAGATTCGACTAGCGGGGTTTTTCAAGAGACCCAGTACTTC.

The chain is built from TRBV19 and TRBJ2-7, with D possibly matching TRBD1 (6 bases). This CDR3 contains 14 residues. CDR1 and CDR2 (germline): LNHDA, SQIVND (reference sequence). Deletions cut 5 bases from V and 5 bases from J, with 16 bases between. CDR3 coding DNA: TGTGCCAGTAGTCCCAGGGGCAGGGCCCACGAGCAGTACTTC. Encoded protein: CASSPRGRAHEQYF. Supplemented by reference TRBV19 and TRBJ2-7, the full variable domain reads DGGITQSPKYLFRKEGQNVTLSCEQNLNHDAMYWYRQDPGQGLRLIYYSQIVNDFQKGDIAEGYSVSREKKESFPLTVTSAQKNPTAFYLCASSPRGRAHEQYFGPGTRLTVT.

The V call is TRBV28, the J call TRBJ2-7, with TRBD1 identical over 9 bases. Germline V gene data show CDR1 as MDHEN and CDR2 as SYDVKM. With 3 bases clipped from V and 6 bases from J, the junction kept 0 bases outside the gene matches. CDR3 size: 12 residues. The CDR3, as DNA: TGTGCCAGCAGTTTGGGACAGGGCGAGCAGTACTTC. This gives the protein CASSLGQGEQYF.

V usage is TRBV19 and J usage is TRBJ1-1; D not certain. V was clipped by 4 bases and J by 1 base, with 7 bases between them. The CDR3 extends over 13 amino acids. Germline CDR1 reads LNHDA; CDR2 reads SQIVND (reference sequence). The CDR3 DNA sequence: TGTGCCAGTAGTAAGTTGAGGAACACTGAAGCTTTCTTT. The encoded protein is CASSKLRNTEAFF.